These 14 T cell receptor beta chains came from one sample sequenced in a study of blood T cell repertoires in COVID-19. Assay: immunoSEQ multiplex PCR; the TCRdb copy retains only in-frame clones and omits some. The sample holds under 300,000 clones, around nine tenths seen once. The specimen was peripheral blood. These receptors came from a woman aged 40 to 49 who had recovered from COVID-19.

This rearrangement joins TRBV19 to TRBJ1-4; D might be TRBD1 (5 bases). CDR3 length equals 14 residues. Germline CDR1 LNHDA, CDR2 SQIVND (reference sequence). V lost 3 bases and J 8 bases, leaving 13 bases between the germline ends. CDR3 nucleotides: TGTGCCAGTAGTATGGGAAGGGGTTACGAAAAACTGTTTTTT. Encoded protein: CASSMGRGYEKLFF.

The genes are TRBV27 and TRBJ2-3; unclear D gene. V lost 1 base to trimming and J lost 9 bases, with 17 bases between them. Germline assignment: CDR1 MNHEY and CDR2 SMNVEV (reference sequence). The CDR3 totals 15 residues. In nucleotides, the CDR3 is TGTGCCAGCAGTTTATATGCCCCTTCGAGGAGCACGCAGTATTTT. This encodes CASSLYAPSRSTQYF.

The chain joins TRBV3-1 (or the pseudogene TRBV3-2) to TRBJ2-5, with TRBD2 matching 8 bases. After removal of 0 bases from V and 7 bases from J, the junction contained 4 bases not matched to a gene. Germline CDR1 and CDR2: LGHDT and YNNKEL (reference sequence). This CDR3 has 14 residues. CDR3 bases: TGTGCCAGCAGCCAAGACCTCAGCGGGGGGACCCAGTACTTC. As protein: CASSQDLSGGTQYF.

The chain combines TRBV5-1 with TRBJ1-2; D perhaps matches TRBD1 (6 bases). Per germline, CDR1 SGHRS and CDR2 YFSETQ. The CDR3 loop spans 13 amino acids. Trimming left V 2 bases short and J 3 bases short, with 8 bases between. The CDR3 reads CASSFEGDYGYTF. The CDR3 DNA follows: TGCGCCAGCAGCTTCGAGGGGGACTATGGCTACACCTTC. Based on the CDR3 plus reference TRBV5-1 and TRBJ1-2, the full variable domain is KAGVTQTPRYLIKTRGQQVTLSCSPISGHRSVSWYQQTPGQGLQFLFEYFSETQRNKGNFPGRFSGRQFSNSRSEMNVSTLELGDSALYLCASSFEGDYGYTFGSGTRLTVV.

The sample holds one count of this clone. The chain uses TRBV7-9 and TRBJ2-7; 7 nucleotides agree with TRBD1. Germline values: CDR1 SEHNR, CDR2 FQNEAQ (reference sequence). The CDR3 runs to 14 residues. Trimming removed 4 bases from V and 2 bases from J; junction bases left unmatched: 5. Here the CDR3 DNA reads TGTGCCAGCAGCTCCGACAGGGCACCCTACGAGCAGTACTTC. Protein sequence: CASSSDRAPYEQYF.

The J gene is TRBJ2-7, the V gene TRBV27; 7 nucleotides match TRBD1. The CDR3 extends over 16 amino acids. Germline assignment: CDR1 MNHEY and CDR2 SMNVEV (reference sequence). V lost 4 bases and J lost 4; bases outside the gene matches: 13. In DNA form, the CDR3 reads TGTGCCAGCAGTTCCCCTATAACCGGGACAGTTTACGAGCAGTACTTC. It yields the protein CASSSPITGTVYEQYF.

The chain recombines TRBV5-1 with TRBJ2-7, with 9 bases that match TRBD1. Germline V CDR1 and CDR2: SGHRS, YFSETQ. V lost 0 bases to trimming and J lost 5 bases; unmatched junction nucleotides: 3. The CDR3 totals 14 residues. In DNA, the CDR3 is TGCGCCAGCAGCTTGGCCGGACAGGGGCACGAGCAGTACTTC. Translating it yields CASSLAGQGHEQYF.

The rearrangement uses TRBV19 and TRBJ2-6, with TRBD1 matching 9 bases. CDR3 size: 19 residues. With 3 bases clipped from V and 0 bases from J, the junction kept 9 bases outside the gene matches. CDR1 is LNHDA and CDR2 is SQIVND in the germline V gene (reference sequence). In DNA form, the CDR3 reads TGTGCCAGTAGTATCTTCGTGGGACAGGGCTTCTCTGGGGCCAACGTCCTGACTTTC. Encoded protein: CASSIFVGQGFSGANVLTF. The entire variable domain, with the rest obtained from reference TRBV19 and TRBJ2-6, is as follows: DGGITQSPKYLFRKEGQNVTLSCEQNLNHDAMYWYRQDPGQGLRLIYYSQIVNDFQKGDIAEGYSVSREKKESFPLTVTSAQKNPTAFYLCASSIFVGQGFSGANVLTFGAGSRLTVL.

This clone occurred once. The chain combines TRBV6-5 with TRBJ1-5; D not resolved. The ends were cut back, 6 bases at V and 7 bases at J, with 19 bases in the middle. The CDR3 sequence is 15 residues long. Germline V gene sequence: CDR1 MNHEY, CDR2 SVGAGI. CDR3 coding DNA: TGTGCCAGCAGACCAAGTAGCCCCTCTGGGCAGCCCCAGCATTTT. The encoded protein is CASRPSSPSGQPQHF.

The chain combines TRBV7-2 with TRBJ1-5, with D maybe TRBD1 (6 bases). V was pared by 2 bases and J by 3 bases, with 11 bases between. Germline V gene data show CDR1 as SGHTA and CDR2 as FQGNSA. The CDR3 consists of 15 residues. The DNA for the CDR3 is TGTGCCAGCAGCTTAACGGGGGGCGTCAATCAGCCCCAGCATTTT. This translates into CASSLTGGVNQPQHF. Filled out from reference TRBV7-2 and TRBJ1-5, the complete variable domain reads GAGVSQSPSNKVTEKGKDVELRCDPISGHTALYWYRQSLGQGLEFLIYFQGNSAPDKSGLPSDRFSAERTGGSVSTLTIQRTQQEDSAVYLCASSLTGGVNQPQHFGDGTRLSIL.

V and J are TRBV13 and TRBJ2-7; 8 positions match TRBD1. This CDR3 is built from 15 residues. The trim removed 4 bases at V and 1 base at J, leaving 6 bases unmatched. CDR1 and CDR2 from the germline V gene are PRHDT and FYEKMQ (reference sequence). The CDR3 sequence: CASSSRTGRSYEQYF. The CDR3 region has the DNA TGTGCCAGCAGCTCACGGACAGGGAGGTCCTACGAGCAGTACTTC.

The chain links TRBV25-1 to TRBJ2-3; TRBD2 matches 7 bases. CDR3 length: 17 residues. Looked up from germline, CDR1 is MGHDK and CDR2 is SYGVNS. Trimming cost V 4 bases and J 6 bases; bases outside gene matches: 16. For the CDR3, the DNA is TGTGCCAGCAGTGTCCTCGTGGGAGGGCTTCGGTTGGATACGCAGTATTTT. Its translation: CASSVLVGGLRLDTQYF.

The genes are TRBV19 and TRBJ2-5; 10 bases are a match to TRBD2. The CDR3 loop spans 17 amino acids. The germline V gene encodes CDR1 LNHDA and CDR2 SQIVND (reference sequence). V trimming: 0 bases; J trimming: 5 bases; junction bases outside the gene matches: 9. CDR3 nucleotide sequence: TGTGCCAGTAGTATAGATCTGCCTAGCGGGAGTGGGGAGACCCAGTACTTC. This gives the protein CASSIDLPSGSGETQYF.

This chain links TRBV30 with TRBJ2-5; 8 positions agree with TRBD1. In germline, CDR1 is GTSNPN, CDR2 SVGIG (reference sequence). This CDR3 comprises 14 residues. V trimming: 2 bases; J trimming: 5 bases; junction bases outside the gene matches: 7. The CDR3 DNA sequence: TGTGCCTGGAGTATCCAGGGGGCGGGGGAGACCCAGTACTTC. It encodes CAWSIQGAGETQYF.